Listed below are T cell receptor beta chains from one sample, sequenced in a study of read filtering for tumor transcriptome and immune sequencing. TCRdb fed the reads into MiXCR, producing one record per CDR3 protein. The sample includes 35,000 to 50,000 distinct CDR3 sequences, roughly an eighth of them seen just once. Material: a population of CD138-negative cells sorted from bone marrow. These receptor sequences come from a donor aged 40 or older with multiple myeloma. Both conserved end residues are part of each CDR3. The D gene is left open where the match is weak. Clone size is shown for a subset of rows, as once, few, many or a class of expanded clone.

TRBJ2-1	many	TRBD1	TRBV11-2	CASSPSRDHRGNEQFF	TGTGCCAGCAGCCCCTCTCGGGATCACAGGGGAAATGAGCAGTTCTTC
TRBJ2-5	many	TRBD1	TRBV29-1	CSAYRDSGRETQYF	TGCAGCGCCTACCGGGACAGTGGACGAGAGACCCAGTACTTC
TRBJ1-1	medium-sized	TRBD1	TRBV5-1	CASSLDRGRTEAFF	TGCGCCAGCAGCTTGGACAGGGGTCGGACTGAAGCTTTCTTT
TRBJ1-1	many	TRBD1	TRBV28	CASTGTGGDPTEAFF	TGTGCCAGCACTGGGACAGGCGGGGATCCCACTGAAGCTTTCTTT
TRBJ1-1	many	-	TRBV7-9	CASSLSALNTEAFF	TGTGCCAGCAGCTTATCGGCCCTGAACACTGAAGCTTTCTTT
TRBJ2-3	many	-	TRBV7-3	CASSLEGLSTDTQYF	TGTGCCAGCAGCTTAGAAGGCTTGAGCACAGATACGCAGTATTTT
TRBJ2-1	many	-	TRBV5-1	CASSLERGFSYNEQFF	TGCGCCAGCAGCTTGGAGCGCGGATTCTCCTACAATGAGCAGTTCTTC
TRBJ1-5	many	-	TRBV29-1	CSVGQTGLAQHF	TGCAGCGTTGGGCAGACCGGATTGGCCCAGCATTTT
TRBJ2-1	-	TRBD1	TRBV7-9	CASRPTGGGNEQFF	TGTGCCAGCAGACCGACAGGGGGGGGCAATGAGCAGTTCTTC
TRBJ1-1	many	-	TRBV20-1	CSARDNRAANTEAFF	TGCAGTGCTAGAGATAACCGCGCCGCGAACACTGAAGCTTTCTTT
TRBJ1-6	many	-	TRBV7-9	CASSVRLGEWLENSPLHF	TGTGCCAGCAGCGTGAGACTAGGGGAATGGTTAGAGAATTCACCCCTCCACTTT
TRBJ1-2	few	-	TRBV12-3/TRBV12-4	CASSSTGSGYTF	TGTGCCAGCAGTTCTACAGGGAGTGGCTACACCTTC
TRBJ2-7	many	-	TRBV28	CASSLYYEQYF	TGTGCCAGCAGTTTGTACTACGAGCAGTACTTC
TRBJ2-1	-	-	TRBV6-6	CASGPRNEQFF	TGTGCCAGCGGCCCTAGGAATGAGCAGTTCTTC
TRBJ2-7	few	TRBD1	TRBV7-3	CASSPNPDRVHEQYF	TGTGCCAGCAGCCCCAACCCGGACAGGGTCCACGAGCAGTACTTC
TRBJ2-1	many	-	TRBV5-1	CASSFEGEELGEQFF	TGCGCCAGCAGCTTCGAGGGAGAGGAATTAGGTGAGCAGTTCTTC
TRBJ2-3	-	TRBD1	TRBV12-3/TRBV12-4	CASSSRPGTGKDTQYF	TGTGCCAGCAGTTCGAGACCAGGGACAGGGAAAGATACGCAGTATTTT
TRBJ2-7	many	-	TRBV3-1	CASSQEKGREQYF	TGTGCCAGCAGCCAAGAGAAAGGGCGCGAGCAGTACTTC
TRBJ2-2	many	TRBD1	TRBV11-3	CASSRLPGQGTGELFF	TGTGCCAGCAGCCGCCTTCCGGGACAGGGAACCGGGGAGCTGTTTTTT
TRBJ2-3	many	-	TRBV5-1	CASSSRGDTQYF	TGCGCCAGCAGCTCCAGGGGAGATACGCAGTATTTT
TRBJ2-1	many	-	TRBV19	CASSAGAAHNEQFF	TGTGCCAGTAGCGCAGGAGCAGCCCACAATGAGCAGTTCTTC
TRBJ2-3	many	-	TRBV7-9	CASSSSLSTDTQYF	TGTGCCAGCAGCTCGAGCCTAAGCACAGATACGCAGTATTTT
TRBJ2-5	many	-	TRBV5-1	CASVESLGTQYF	TGCGCCAGCGTCGAATCTCTCGGGACCCAGTACTTC
TRBJ1-1	few	TRBD1	TRBV7-9	CASGNTDRGSTEAFF	TGTGCCAGCGGGAATACGGACAGGGGATCTACTGAAGCTTTCTTT
TRBJ2-3	many	TRBD1	TRBV3-1	CASSYRGADTQYF	TGTGCCAGCAGCTACAGGGGTGCAGATACGCAGTATTTT
TRBJ1-1	-	-	TRBV29-1	CSVPGLDTGAFF	TGCAGCGTCCCAGGGTTAGACACTGGAGCTTTCTTT
TRBJ2-1	-	-	TRBV5-5	CASSLALSYNEQFF	TGTGCCAGCAGCTTGGCCTTGAGCTACAATGAGCAGTTCTTC
TRBJ2-3	many	-	TRBV7-2	CASSLMEVTDTQYF	TGTGCCAGCAGCTTAATGGAGGTCACAGATACGCAGTATTTT
TRBJ1-1	once	-	TRBV5-1	CASSLVNSGTEAFF	TGCGCCAGCAGCTTGGTAAATTCAGGCACTGAAGCTTTCTTT
TRBJ1-3	many	TRBD1	TRBV6-1	CASSVTGAGNTIYF	TGTGCCAGCAGTGTAACAGGGGCCGGAAACACCATATATTTT
TRBJ2-2	many	TRBD1	TRBV24-1	CATSPTTGRAIGELFF	TGTGCCACCAGTCCCACGACAGGGAGAGCAATCGGGGAGCTGTTTTTT
TRBJ2-1	few	TRBD1	TRBV29-1	CSAGTGVYEQFF	TGCAGCGCCGGGACAGGGGTATATGAGCAGTTCTTC
TRBJ1-1	many	-	TRBV3-1	CASSQLLNTEAFF	TGTGCCAGCAGCCAACTCCTGAACACTGAAGCTTTCTTT
TRBJ2-1	many	-	TRBV12-3/TRBV12-4	CASSLTQTVEQFF	TGTGCCAGCAGTTTAACCCAAACAGTAGAGCAGTTCTTC